The 24 T cell receptor beta chains below were found in one sample sequenced in a study of response to subunit inactivated influenza vaccine. TCRdb analysed the RT-PCR reads with MiXCR anew, one entry per CDR3 protein. The sample records approximately 530,000 distinct CDR3 sequences, roughly 7.9% being singletons. Sequenced material: PBMCs from blood, taken around 25 months after vaccination. These receptors were taken from a man aged 45 to 75 who received an inactivated influenza vaccine.

The sample holds many counts of this clonotype. The chain employs TRBV12-3 or TRBV12-4 and TRBJ2-2, with D unclear. The CDR3 length is 14 residues. Trimming left V 4 bases short and J 1 base short, with 7 bases between. The CDR3 protein is CASSSQENTGELFF. The CDR3 DNA is TGTGCCAGCAGTTCTCAGGAGAACACCGGGGAGCTGTTTTTT.

This clonotype was detected ten times or more. This rearrangement joins TRBV28 to TRBJ2-7, with 11 bases fitting TRBD2. Unmatched junction bases numbered 16, after V lost 10 bases and J lost 2 bases. CDR3 size: 17 residues. Germline V gene lookup returns CDR1 MDHEN and CDR2 SYDVKM. The DNA for the CDR3 is TGTGCCACCAACCCGGGACTAGCGGAGCCAAGAACCTACGAGCAGTACTTC. The encoded protein is CATNPGLAEPRTYEQYF.

This clonotype was detected only a few times. CDR3 bases: TGTGCCAGCAGTTACATACCGAGCGGGAGGAACTACAATGAGCAGTTCTTC. Amino acid sequence: CASSYIPSGRNYNEQFF. The chain has TRBV6-2 or TRBV6-3 and TRBJ2-1, with 9 nucleotides matching TRBD2. Germline CDR1 is MNHEY and CDR2 is SVGEGT. Unmatched junction bases numbered 8, after V lost 2 bases and J lost 3 bases. This CDR3 spans 17 amino acids.

This clonotype was counted between two and nine times. The rearrangement uses TRBV6-2 or TRBV6-3 and TRBJ2-3; 8 bases align to TRBD1. This CDR3 contains 12 residues. From germline, CDR1 is MNHEY and CDR2 SVGEGT. J lost 13 bases, V lost 3 bases, and 6 bases had no gene match. DNA for the CDR3: TGTGCCAGCAGTTATCTGGACAGGGAGAAGTATTTT. It encodes CASSYLDREKYF.

In its sample, this clonotype was seen many times. The rearrangement joins TRBV5-1 to TRBJ1-2; weak D call: TRBD1 (6 bases). Germline CDR1 is SGHRS and CDR2 is YFSETQ. The CDR3 spans 15 residues. V lost 0 bases, J lost 4 bases, and 13 bases lay in between. The CDR3 reads CASSLDTGSLYGYTF. Here the CDR3 DNA reads TGCGCCAGCAGCTTGGATACAGGGAGCCTCTATGGCTACACCTTC.

The V gene is TRBV24-1, the J gene TRBJ2-3, with 7 bases aligning to TRBD2. The CDR3 is 14 amino acids. Trimming at V came to 3 bases and at J to 3 bases, leaving 2 bases not matched to a gene. The V gene's germline CDR1 is KGHDR and CDR2 SFDVKD. This chain's CDR3 is CATSDRGGTDTQYF. As DNA, the CDR3 is TGTGCCACCAGTGATCGCGGGGGAACAGATACGCAGTATTTT.

This clonotype was found a few times. J is TRBJ2-1 and V is TRBV20-1, with 11 bases lining up with TRBD2. The CDR3 loop spans 15 amino acids. CDR1 is DFQATT, CDR2 SNEGSKA, per germline (reference sequence). V lost 6 bases to trimming and J lost 4 bases; unmatched junction nucleotides: 8. The CDR3 here is CSAQPSGRRYNEQFF. Here the CDR3 DNA reads TGCAGTGCCCAACCTAGCGGGAGGAGGTACAATGAGCAGTTCTTC.

V is TRBV6-1 and J is TRBJ1-3, with 7 bases lining up with TRBD1. This CDR3 has 14 amino acids. Germline-derived CDR1 and CDR2 are MNHNS and SASEGT. J gave up 0 bases and V 6 bases, and 2 bases lay outside the gene matches. The CDR3 nucleotides are TGTGCCAGCAGGGGACAGAACTCTGGAAACACCATATATTTT. Its translation: CASRGQNSGNTIYF.

This clonotype was detected many times. The chain employs TRBV12-3 or TRBV12-4 and TRBJ2-2; D possibly corresponds to TRBD2 (7 bases). CDR3 length: 15 amino acids. The germline V and J ends were trimmed by 5 bases and 2 bases, with 12 bases remaining between them. DNA of the CDR3: TGTGCCAGCAGTCCTAGGGGGGGCAACACCGGGGAGCTGTTTTTT. Protein product: CASSPRGGNTGELFF.

This clonotype came up a few times. This chain links TRBV19 with TRBJ2-5, with a tentative D call TRBD1 (5 bases). Germline CDR1 is LNHDA and CDR2 is SQIVND (reference sequence). The CDR3 is 13 amino acids. Trimming cost V 8 bases and J 1 base, with 11 bases left between them. CDR3 amino acids: CASGASFQETQYF. The CDR3 coding sequence is TGTGCCAGTGGGGCCTCGTTCCAAGAGACCCAGTACTTC.

The sample holds a few counts of this clonotype. J is TRBJ2-1 and V is TRBV7-7; TRBD2 matches at 11 bases. The ends lost 5 bases at V and 2 bases at J; junction bases unmatched: 5. CDR3 length: 16 residues. Per the germline V gene, CDR1 is SSHAT and CDR2 is FNYEAQ (reference sequence). CDR3 in DNA: TGTGCCAGCAGCCTACTAGCGGGAGAAGCCTACAATGAGCAGTTCTTC. Amino acid sequence: CASSLLAGEAYNEQFF.

This clonotype was seen only a few times. V and J are TRBV5-1 and TRBJ2-1, with 7 nucleotides matching TRBD2. With V trimmed by 0 bases and J by 0 bases, 3 bases remained unmatched. The CDR3 is 16 residues long. Looked up from germline, CDR1 is SGHRS and CDR2 is YFSETQ. This CDR3 reads CASSLDGTNSYNEQFF. In DNA, the CDR3 is TGCGCCAGCAGCTTGGATGGGACTAACTCCTACAATGAGCAGTTCTTC.

The chain links TRBV20-1 to TRBJ2-1; D not resolved. The length of the CDR3 is 14 residues. The germline V gene encodes CDR1 DFQATT and CDR2 SNEGSKA (reference sequence). The ends were cut back, 3 bases at V and 2 bases at J, with 11 bases in the middle. The CDR3 spells CSARRPQAYNEQFF. CDR3 bases: TGCAGTGCTAGGCGTCCGCAGGCCTACAATGAGCAGTTCTTC.

The chain links TRBV4-2 to TRBJ1-6; TRBD1 agrees at 7 bases. Germline CDR1 and CDR2: LGHNA and YNFKEQ. V was clipped by 1 base and J by 5 bases; unmatched bases: 5. The CDR3 runs 16 residues. The CDR3: CASSQALTGNNSPLHF. For the CDR3, the DNA is TGTGCCAGCAGCCAAGCCCTGACAGGGAATAATTCACCCCTCCACTTT.

In DNA, the CDR3 is TGCAGTGCTAGCCCCTTCATGGACAGGCCGGACAATGAGCAGTTCTTC. Its translation: CSASPFMDRPDNEQFF. This chain connects TRBV20-1 to TRBJ2-1; 7 bases map to TRBD1. The junction had 13 bases not matched to a gene; V was cut back by 3 bases and J by 5 bases. The germline CDR1 and CDR2 sequences are DFQATT and SNEGSKA (reference sequence). This CDR3 spans 16 amino acids.

This clonotype was counted only a few times. The J gene is TRBJ1-1, the V gene TRBV12-3 or TRBV12-4; perhaps TRBD1 as D (6 bases). Trimming shortened V by 3 bases and J by 11 bases, and 19 bases separated the two germline ends. This CDR3 is built from 14 residues. In nucleotides, the CDR3 is TGTGCCAGCAGTTTGCTTCCAGTACAGGGTCGGGCTTTCTTT. It specifies CASSLLPVQGRAFF.

The chain employs TRBV11-2 and TRBJ2-7, with 14 bases fitting TRBD2. Looked up from germline, CDR1 is SGHAT and CDR2 is FQNNGV. V lost 5 bases and J lost 7; bases outside the gene matches: 7. There are 15 residues in the CDR3. DNA of the CDR3: TGTGCCAGCAGCCAATCGGGGACTAGCGGGGGAGAGCAGTACTTC. Translated: CASSQSGTSGGEQYF.

This clonotype came up a few times. The chain uses TRBV11-1 and TRBJ2-1; D is perhaps TRBD1 (6 bases). The length of the CDR3 is 15 residues. CDR1 is SGHAT, CDR2 FQDESV, per germline (reference sequence). Trimming removed 1 base from V and 5 bases from J, with 12 bases in between. The CDR3 region has the DNA TGTGCCAGCAGCTTAGAAGGGGGTCTAAACAATGAGCAGTTCTTC. Translated, it gives CASSLEGGLNNEQFF.

The chain employs TRBV6-5 and TRBJ2-7; TRBD2 agrees at 9 bases. The V gene end was trimmed by 0 bases and the J gene end by 4 bases; junction bases not matched to a gene: 4. The germline CDR1 and CDR2 sequences are MNHEY and SVGAGI. The CDR3 is made up of 15 amino acids. As DNA, the CDR3 is TGTGCCAGCAGTTACTCGCGGGAGGGCCCGTACGAGCAGTACTTC. Encoded protein: CASSYSREGPYEQYF.

The V gene is TRBV7-9, the J gene TRBJ2-5, with D hard to call. The ends were cut back, 1 base at V and 5 bases at J, with 8 bases in the middle. CDR1 is SEHNR, CDR2 FQNEAQ, per germline (reference sequence). This CDR3 spans 13 amino acids. CDR3 DNA: TGTGCCAGCAGCTTAGGTATGCTGGAGACCCAGTACTTC. It is translated as CASSLGMLETQYF.

This clonotype was seen many times. V usage is TRBV20-1 and J usage is TRBJ2-1; 7 nucleotides match TRBD2. Germline trimming cut 3 bases from V and 7 bases from J; bases unmatched to any gene: 6. Germline V gene sequence: CDR1 DFQATT, CDR2 SNEGSKA (reference sequence). There are 13 residues in the CDR3. CDR3 residues: CSASGGGWNEQFF. In DNA form, the CDR3 reads TGCAGTGCTAGCGGCGGGGGTTGGAATGAGCAGTTCTTC.

Many counts were recorded for this clonotype. The chain is built from TRBV7-9 and TRBJ2-5; 14 bases are shared with TRBD2. This CDR3 is built from 16 residues. Trimming took 5 bases from V and 5 from J; bases not matched to a gene: 7. Germline-derived CDR1 and CDR2 are SEHNR and FQNEAQ (reference sequence). The CDR3 DNA reads as TGTGCCAGCAGCGAAGGGACTAGCGGGGGCCAGGAGACCCAGTACTTC. Its translation is CASSEGTSGGQETQYF.

This clonotype was counted between two and nine times. Compared with germline, one end of the junction differs, possibly owing to a read error. V and J are TRBV6-5 and TRBJ2-2; D is uncertain. The CDR3 is made up of 18 amino acids. Germline CDR1 MNHEY, CDR2 SVGAGI. CDR3 amino acids: CASSYSSRVKSKTGELFF. The DNA for the CDR3 is TGTGCCAGCAGTTACTCGTCTAGGGTTAAATCGAAAACCGGGGAGCTGTTTTTT.

This clonotype was seen ten or more times. The J gene is TRBJ2-4, the V gene TRBV20-1, with no clear D. CDR3 size: 11 residues. The V gene's germline CDR1 is DFQATT and CDR2 SNEGSKA (reference sequence). Deletions cut 0 bases from V and 6 bases from J, with 3 bases between. CDR3 protein: CSARDGNIQYF. The CDR3 DNA reads as TGCAGTGCTAGAGACGGAAACATTCAGTACTTC.